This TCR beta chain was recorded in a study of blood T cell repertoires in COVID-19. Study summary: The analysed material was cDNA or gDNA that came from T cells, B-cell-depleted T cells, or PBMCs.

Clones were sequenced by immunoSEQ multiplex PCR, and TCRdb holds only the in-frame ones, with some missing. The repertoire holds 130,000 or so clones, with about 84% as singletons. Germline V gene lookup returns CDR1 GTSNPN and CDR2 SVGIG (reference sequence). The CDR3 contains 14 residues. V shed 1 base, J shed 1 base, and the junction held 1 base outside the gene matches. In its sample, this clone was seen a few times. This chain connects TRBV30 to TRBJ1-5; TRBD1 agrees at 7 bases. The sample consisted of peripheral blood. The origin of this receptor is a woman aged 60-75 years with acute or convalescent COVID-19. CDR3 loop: CAWSGQGSNQPQHF. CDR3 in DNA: TGTGCCTGGAGTGGACAGGGAAGCAATCAGCCCCAGCATTTT.